This entry describes one TCR beta chain. Its antigen is not identified. TCRdb's copy holds only in-frame clones and misses some; the assay was immunoSEQ multiplex PCR. This table has 90,000 to 110,000 clones, 90% to 95% appearing once. This record comes from a study of T cell responses to AZD1222 COVID-19 vaccine. At the level of the study: Pooling was applied to second doses at about 4 or about 12 weeks. Study-level findings and limits: Spike as a whole was targeted by vaccine-associated CD4 TCRs, dominant at 160-218 and 743-854. In the spike-specific TCR repertoire, nearly half reportedly target unmutated variant regions. The sample set comprised mostly white British donors with more females, and clonal diversity was possibly underestimated.

The receptor was derived from an adult in good health. Sequencing used peripheral blood, obtained on day 0 of AZD1222 vaccination.

The CDR3 bases are TGTGCCAGCAGTTACGCGGCCACAGATACGCAGTATTTT. Translation gives CASSYAATDTQYF. The chain employs TRBV6-2 or TRBV6-3 and TRBJ2-3; D is uncertain. With 2 bases removed from V and 2 bases from J, the gap between germline ends came to 5 bases. The CDR3 length is 13 residues. The germline V gene has CDR1 MNHEY and CDR2 SVGEGT.